This is a list of T cell receptor beta chains from one sample in a study of cytomegalovirus exposure and HLA in healthy donors. The data were produced by immunoSEQ multiplex PCR, yet TCRdb's version contains in-frame clones alone and is incomplete. This table has approximately 150,000 clones, roughly 72% appearing once. Sequenced: PBMCs. The receptors originated from a woman aged 35 to 49 in good health and CMV-seronegative. Each CDR3 is given with its conserved first and last residue. The order of the fields is V gene, J gene, clone size, D gene, CDR3 protein, CDR3 DNA. A D gene is named only where the DNA matches it firmly. Clone size appears in some rows only: once, few, many, or a class for an expanded clone.

v_gene: TRBV7-2
j_gene: TRBJ2-3
abundance: few
d_gene: TRBD2
CDR3aa: CASSLDGGSIDTQYF
CDR3nt: TGTGCCAGCAGCTTAGATGGCGGGAGTATAGATACGCAGTATTTT

v_gene: TRBV5-1
j_gene: TRBJ1-2
abundance: few
d_gene: TRBD1
CDR3aa: CASSLLGQGYGYTF
CDR3nt: TGCGCCAGCAGCTTGCTTGGACAGGGATATGGCTACACCTTC

v_gene: TRBV18
j_gene: TRBJ2-1
abundance: -
d_gene: -
CDR3aa: CASSPGSPYNEQFF
CDR3nt: TGTGCCAGCTCACCCGGGAGCCCTTACAATGAGCAGTTCTTC

v_gene: TRBV5-1
j_gene: TRBJ2-2
abundance: -
d_gene: -
CDR3aa: CASRQGTIAGELFF
CDR3nt: TGCGCCAGCAGACAGGGAACAATTGCCGGGGAGCTGTTTTTT

v_gene: TRBV2
j_gene: TRBJ2-3
abundance: once
d_gene: TRBD2
CDR3aa: CASSERASGRYTDTQYF
CDR3nt: TGTGCCAGCAGTGAACGGGCTAGCGGGAGGTACACAGATACGCAGTATTTT

v_gene: TRBV29-1
j_gene: TRBJ2-7
abundance: -
d_gene: -
CDR3aa: CSVRTPSYEQYF
CDR3nt: TGCAGCGTTCGGACACCCTCCTACGAGCAGTACTTC

v_gene: TRBV11-2
j_gene: TRBJ1-1
abundance: few
d_gene: -
CDR3aa: CASSLVAGGGIGEAFF
CDR3nt: TGTGCCAGCAGCTTAGTAGCTGGGGGGGGGATCGGTGAAGCTTTCTTT

v_gene: TRBV30
j_gene: TRBJ1-1
abundance: -
d_gene: TRBD1
CDR3aa: CAAPGTGNTEAFF
CDR3nt: TGTGCCGCTCCCGGGACAGGTAACACTGAAGCTTTCTTT

v_gene: TRBV27
j_gene: TRBJ1-5
abundance: -
d_gene: -
CDR3aa: CASSFTGNSNQPQHF
CDR3nt: TGTGCCAGCAGTTTCACAGGGAATAGCAATCAGCCCCAGCATTTT

v_gene: TRBV6-6
j_gene: TRBJ2-2
abundance: -
d_gene: TRBD1
CDR3aa: CATPGQTNTGELFF
CDR3nt: TGTGCCACCCCGGGACAGACGAACACCGGGGAGCTGTTTTTT

v_gene: TRBV28
j_gene: TRBJ1-2
abundance: -
d_gene: TRBD1
CDR3aa: CASSSAQGFNYGYTF
CDR3nt: TGTGCCAGCAGTTCCGCACAGGGGTTTAACTATGGCTACACCTTC

v_gene: TRBV11-3
j_gene: TRBJ2-5
abundance: -
d_gene: TRBD2
CDR3aa: CASRSGGIPQETQYF
CDR3nt: TGTGCCAGCAGATCCGGGGGGATCCCCCAAGAGACCCAGTACTTC

v_gene: TRBV5-1
j_gene: TRBJ1-2
abundance: -
d_gene: -
CDR3aa: CASSLQVPDYGYTF
CDR3nt: TGCGCCAGCAGCTTGCAGGTTCCCGACTATGGCTACACCTTC

v_gene: TRBV19
j_gene: TRBJ2-5
abundance: -
d_gene: TRBD1
CDR3aa: CASSDRSLGKETQYF
CDR3nt: TGTGCCAGTTCGGACAGGTCGTTAGGTAAAGAGACCCAGTACTTC

v_gene: TRBV5-1
j_gene: TRBJ2-5
abundance: -
d_gene: -
CDR3aa: CASRVGETRGQETQYF
CDR3nt: TGCGCCAGCAGAGTGGGCGAAACAAGGGGGCAAGAGACCCAGTACTTC

v_gene: TRBV9
j_gene: TRBJ2-3
abundance: -
d_gene: -
CDR3aa: CASSATGRADTQYF
CDR3nt: TGTGCCAGCAGCGCCACAGGGAGGGCAGATACGCAGTATTTT

v_gene: TRBV7-3
j_gene: TRBJ1-2
abundance: -
d_gene: -
CDR3aa: CASSLTFTGTTTGYTF
CDR3nt: TGTGCCAGCAGCTTGACTTTTACCGGGACAACAACCGGCTACACCTTC

v_gene: TRBV2
j_gene: TRBJ2-1
abundance: -
d_gene: -
CDR3aa: CASSEREEQFF
CDR3nt: TGTGCCAGCAGTGAACGAGAGGAGCAGTTCTTC

v_gene: TRBV9
j_gene: TRBJ1-1
abundance: -
d_gene: TRBD1
CDR3aa: CASSLQGTDEAFF
CDR3nt: TGTGCCAGCAGCCTTCAAGGGACAGATGAAGCTTTCTTT

v_gene: TRBV30
j_gene: TRBJ2-7
abundance: once
d_gene: -
CDR3aa: CAWSVSGWEQYF
CDR3nt: TGTGCCTGGAGTGTATCGGGGTGGGAGCAGTACTTC

v_gene: TRBV4-1
j_gene: TRBJ2-3
abundance: -
d_gene: -
CDR3aa: CASSQDRTTRTDTQYF
CDR3nt: TGCGCCAGCAGCCAAGATCGTACTACCCGCACAGATACGCAGTATTTT

v_gene: TRBV28
j_gene: TRBJ1-5
abundance: -
d_gene: TRBD1
CDR3aa: CASSTGDLGQPQHF
CDR3nt: TGTGCCAGCAGTACAGGGGATTTAGGTCAGCCCCAGCATTTT

v_gene: TRBV5-1
j_gene: TRBJ2-2
abundance: -
d_gene: TRBD1
CDR3aa: CASRPGQGNTGELFF
CDR3nt: TGCGCCAGCAGACCCGGACAGGGTAACACCGGGGAGCTGTTTTTT

v_gene: TRBV7-2
j_gene: TRBJ1-1
abundance: few
d_gene: -
CDR3aa: CASSFKSVNTEAFF
CDR3nt: TGTGCCAGCAGCTTTAAAAGCGTGAACACTGAAGCTTTCTTT

v_gene: TRBV20-1
j_gene: TRBJ2-7
abundance: -
d_gene: -
CDR3aa: CSGRFAYEQYF
CDR3nt: TGCAGTGGTCGGTTTGCCTACGAGCAGTACTTC

v_gene: TRBV2
j_gene: TRBJ2-3
abundance: -
d_gene: TRBD2
CDR3aa: CASPWTRPSTDTQYF
CDR3nt: TGTGCCAGCCCCTGGACTAGGCCTAGCACAGATACGCAGTATTTT

v_gene: TRBV6-6
j_gene: TRBJ1-5
abundance: -
d_gene: TRBD1
CDR3aa: CASSAGWGQANQPQHF
CDR3nt: TGTGCCAGCAGTGCCGGGTGGGGACAGGCTAATCAGCCCCAGCATTTT

v_gene: TRBV7-9
j_gene: TRBJ2-5
abundance: -
d_gene: TRBD2
CDR3aa: CASSFVLPGLAGGQETQYF
CDR3nt: TGTGCCAGCAGCTTCGTTTTACCGGGACTAGCGGGAGGCCAAGAGACCCAGTACTTC

v_gene: TRBV6-1
j_gene: TRBJ2-7
abundance: -
d_gene: TRBD1
CDR3aa: CASQLFRGGSEQYF
CDR3nt: TGTGCCAGCCAACTTTTTCGAGGGGGCAGCGAGCAGTACTTC

v_gene: TRBV2
j_gene: TRBJ2-5
abundance: once
d_gene: -
CDR3aa: CASTRGWQETQYF
CDR3nt: TGTGCCAGCACCCGAGGGTGGCAAGAGACCCAGTACTTC

v_gene: TRBV12-5
j_gene: TRBJ2-7
abundance: once
d_gene: TRBD2
CDR3aa: CASGHGGVTGEQYF
CDR3nt: TGTGCTAGTGGCCATGGGGGGGTAACCGGGGAGCAGTACTTC

v_gene: TRBV30
j_gene: TRBJ2-7
abundance: few
d_gene: TRBD2
CDR3aa: CAWSRPGLAGEQYF
CDR3nt: TGTGCCTGGAGTAGGCCGGGACTAGCGGGCGAGCAGTACTTC

v_gene: TRBV5-1
j_gene: TRBJ1-1
abundance: -
d_gene: -
CDR3aa: CASSLRTSNTEAFF
CDR3nt: TGCGCCAGCAGCTTGAGGACATCGAACACTGAAGCTTTCTTT

v_gene: TRBV6-5
j_gene: TRBJ1-1
abundance: -
d_gene: -
CDR3aa: CASTRGSNTEAFF
CDR3nt: TGTGCCAGCACCAGGGGTTCGAACACTGAAGCTTTCTTT

v_gene: TRBV6-1
j_gene: TRBJ1-3
abundance: -
d_gene: TRBD1
CDR3aa: CASSAPGTGGSGNTIYF
CDR3nt: TGTGCCAGCAGTGCCCCCGGGACAGGGGGCTCTGGAAACACCATATATTTT

v_gene: TRBV5-8
j_gene: TRBJ1-2
abundance: -
d_gene: TRBD1
CDR3aa: CASSPGGQDGYTF
CDR3nt: TGTGCCAGCAGCCCCGGTGGACAGGACGGATACACCTTC

v_gene: TRBV9
j_gene: TRBJ1-1
abundance: once
d_gene: -
CDR3aa: CASSVASYTEAFF
CDR3nt: TGTGCCAGCAGCGTAGCTTCCTACACTGAAGCTTTCTTT

v_gene: TRBV28
j_gene: TRBJ2-5
abundance: -
d_gene: TRBD2
CDR3aa: CASSSRSASGKETQYF
CDR3nt: TGTGCCAGCAGTAGCCGTTCGGCTAGCGGGAAAGAGACCCAGTACTTC

v_gene: TRBV30
j_gene: TRBJ2-2
abundance: -
d_gene: -
CDR3aa: CAWSGGRNSNTGELFF
CDR3nt: TGTGCCTGGAGTGGGGGGAGGAATTCGAACACCGGGGAGCTGTTTTTT